These T cell receptor beta chains were read from a single sample in a study of T cell repertoires in cytomegalovirus infection. TCRdb re-analysed the reads in MiXCR, keeping a single row per CDR3 protein. Seen here are under 200,000 distinct CDR3 sequences, about 30% observed once, and the top ten hold approximately 30%. The specimen was PBMCs. These receptors all stem from a human donor in good health (CMV status not recorded). Some clones in this sample may be carry-over from other donors' samples. The CDR3 runs from the conserved cysteine through the conserved F or W. D genes are given only for firm matches. Size is omitted from some rows. Given values are once, few, many or a class for expanded clones.

V	D	length	size	J	DNA	CDR3
TRBV7-2	-	15	few	TRBJ1-3	TGTGCCAGCAGCCAAAGCGGGGTCTCTGGAAACACCATATATTTT	CASSQSGVSGNTIYF
TRBV5-1	-	15	-	TRBJ2-1	TGCGCCAGCAAACCAGAGGGGGGATTTATAATGAAGCAGTTCTTC	CASKPEGGFIMKQFF
TRBV6-5	-	14	few	TRBJ1-6	TGTGCCAGCAGTTGGAGTCGGGAGAATTCACCCCTCCACTTT	CASSWSRENSPLHF
TRBV29-1	-	18	many	TRBJ1-1	TGCAGCGTTGAAACTCGAGTGAGGACGAAGGTGCACGCCACTGAAGCTTTCTTT	CSVETRVRTKVHATEAFF
TRBV30	-	14	many	TRBJ2-1	TGTGCCTGGACCCGGACCAGCTCCTACAATGAGCAGTTCTTC	CAWTRTSSYNEQFF
TRBV5-4	-	14	-	TRBJ1-4	TGTGCCAGCAGCTTGAAACCCGGTAATGAAAAACTGTTTTTT	CASSLKPGNEKLFF
TRBV10-2	TRBD1	13	few	TRBJ1-1	TGCGCCAGCAGTCAGGGGGAGGAAACTGAAGCTTTCTTT	CASSQGEETEAFF
TRBV11-2	-	13	many	TRBJ1-1	TGTGCCAGCAGTTCCGTCAAGCGGAGTGAAGCTTTCTTT	CASSSVKRSEAFF
TRBV15	TRBD2	19	-	TRBJ2-1	TGTGCCACCAGCAGAGATTTTCAAGCGGGGGGGGGGTACTACAATGAGCAGTTCTTC	CATSRDFQAGGGYYNEQFF
TRBV20-1	-	14	many	TRBJ1-1	TGCAGTGCAGCACAGGGTACACTGAACACTGAAGCTTTCTTT	CSAAQGTLNTEAFF
TRBV19	-	15	-	TRBJ1-5	TGTGCCAGTAGTATAGATATGGCGGACAATCAGCCCCAGCATTTT	CASSIDMADNQPQHF
TRBV7-2	-	15	many	TRBJ1-5	TGTGCCAGCAGCCAGAACAGGGTTAGCAATCAGCCCCAGCATTTT	CASSQNRVSNQPQHF
TRBV11-2	TRBD2	15	-	TRBJ2-1	TGTGCCAGCAGCTTAGATCGTCTAGCGGGGGCCCAGCAGTTCTTC	CASSLDRLAGAQQFF
TRBV7-6	-	14	few	TRBJ2-2	TGTGCCAGCAGCTTACAAGGGCCCACCGGGGAGCTGTTTTTT	CASSLQGPTGELFF
TRBV12-3/TRBV12-4	-	14	-	TRBJ2-7	TGTGCCAGCAGTCCCCCCCCCGGGTCCTACGAGCAGTACTTC	CASSPPPGSYEQYF